This T cell receptor beta chain was sequenced for a study of T cells after yellow fever vaccination. Study details: Fractions with few cells were prepared using SMART-Seq v4 Ultra Low Input. General study findings and limits: High-abundance clonotypes from the bulk population could contaminate FACS-sorted repertoires. Most primary-vaccination clones recurred post-booster (roughly 96% CD4, about 87% CD8). Weaker, the secondary response had a peak occurring faster, on day 5 versus 15.

This clonotype was found a few times. Its cognate antigen is unknown. TCRdb re-derived calls from the 5' RACE reads in MiXCR, one entry per CDR3 protein. Of under 600,000 distinct CDR3 sequences detected, roughly 14% appear once; the ten largest clones hold more than 12%. CDR3 length: 14 residues. Germline CDR1 reads DFQATT; CDR2 reads SNEGSKA (reference sequence). The ends lost 6 bases at V and 4 bases at J; junction bases unmatched: 11. The input for sequencing was PBMCs, taken on the day of the yellow fever booster vaccination. The sequence was collected from a young man who received the YFV17D yellow fever vaccine. This chain uses TRBV20-1 with TRBJ2-7; 8 positions agree with TRBD1. The DNA for the CDR3 is TGCAGTGCCCCTACAGGGGGAGAGACATACGAGCAGTACTTC. Its translation is CSAPTGGETYEQYF.